What follows are 17 T cell receptor beta chains derived from one specimen sequenced in a study of OX40 agonist ivuxolimab in advanced cancers. Libraries were prepared by immunoSEQ multiplex PCR; TCRdb keeps only in-frame clonotypes and omits some of them. Among 58,000 or so clones listed, roughly nine tenths were seen once. Sample: CD4+ or CD8+ T cells sorted from blood, taken in a trial of the OX40 agonist ivuxolimab. Receptor source: an adult with an advanced solid tumor such as melanoma, head and neck, liver or kidney cancer.

The J gene is TRBJ1-6, the V gene TRBV27, with D unresolved. Germline-derived CDR1 and CDR2 are MNHEY and SMNVEV (reference sequence). The CDR3 consists of 13 residues. Trimming stripped 3 bases from V and 19 bases from J, with 19 bases between. The CDR3 region has the DNA TGTGCCAGCAGTTTTGGGTTAGGGTTGAGGTTGCACTTT. Its protein product is CASSFGLGLRLHF.

The chain combines TRBV19 with TRBJ1-2, with D possibly being TRBD1 (6 bases). This CDR3 is built from 15 residues. CDR1 is LNHDA, CDR2 SQIVND, per germline (reference sequence). The V gene lost 1 base and the J gene lost 6 bases, with 15 bases spanning the gap. In nucleotides, the CDR3 is TGTGCCAGTAGTATAGTGCGGGGGGCGATGGATGGCTACACCTTC. It codes for CASSIVRGAMDGYTF.

The chain carries TRBV7-9 and TRBJ1-1, with TRBD1 identical over 9 bases. The CDR3 has 15 residues. After removal of 0 bases from V and 3 bases from J, the junction contained 2 bases not matched to a gene. Germline-derived CDR1 and CDR2 are SEHNR and FQNEAQ (reference sequence). CDR3 bases: TGTGCCAGCAGCTTAGCACAGGGGGCTGACACTGAAGCTTTCTTT. Translated: CASSLAQGADTEAFF.

This chain uses TRBV7-9 with TRBJ2-1; D unresolved. CDR3 length equals 12 residues. V shed 5 bases and J shed 6 bases, with 8 bases lying between them. Germline-derived CDR1 and CDR2 are SEHNR and FQNEAQ (reference sequence). The CDR3 DNA is TGTGCCAGCAGCGGGCCCGCCAATGAGCAGTTCTTC. Translating gives CASSGPANEQFF.

The chain is built from TRBV5-6 and TRBJ2-3; 7 nucleotides line up with TRBD2. The V and J ends lost 4 bases and 6 bases, in that order; junction bases with no gene match: 14. This CDR3 is built from 16 residues. Germline loops: CDR1 SGHDT, CDR2 YYEEEE. DNA for the CDR3: TGTGCCAGCAGCCGGCAGAATCAGCGGGGACTGGATACGCAGTATTTT. It yields the protein CASSRQNQRGLDTQYF.

V is TRBV27 and J is TRBJ2-7, with D possibly matching TRBD1 (6 bases). The CDR3 spans 13 residues. CDR1 and CDR2 (germline): MNHEY, SMNVEV (reference sequence). V was trimmed by 5 bases and J by 5 bases, leaving 13 bases between them. The DNA for the CDR3 is TGTGCCAGCAGTAAAGGGGGTAACAACGAGCAGTACTTC. This translates into CASSKGGNNEQYF.

The chain recombines TRBV7-9 with TRBJ1-2; D may be TRBD1 (6 bases). CDR1 and CDR2 (germline): SEHNR, FQNEAQ (reference sequence). V lost 1 base and J 7 bases, leaving 16 bases between the germline ends. This CDR3 has 15 amino acids. For the CDR3, the DNA is TGTGCCAGCAGCTTAGGAGTGCAGGGGCCCGTTGGCTACACCTTC. Translation gives CASSLGVQGPVGYTF.

J is TRBJ2-7 and V is TRBV5-4, with TRBD1 as a possible D gene (5 bases). Germline V CDR1 and CDR2: SGHNT, YYREEE (reference sequence). Trimming stripped 4 bases from V and 0 bases from J, with 8 bases between. The CDR3 is 13 residues long. In nucleotides, the CDR3 is TGTGCCAGCAGCCATGGACACTCCTACGAGCAGTACTTC. This translates into CASSHGHSYEQYF. Complete variable domain (other parts from reference TRBV5-4 and TRBJ2-7): ETGVTQSPTHLIKTRGQQVTLRCSSQSGHNTVSWYQQALGQGPQFIFQYYREEENGRGNFPPRFSGLQFPNYSSELNVNALELDDSALYLCASSHGHSYEQYFGPGTRLTVT.

The J gene is TRBJ2-1, the V gene TRBV7-8; 7 bases fit TRBD2. CDR3 length: 16 residues. Germline loops: CDR1 SGHVS, CDR2 FQNEAQ. V lost 5 bases, J lost 8 bases, and 15 bases stayed unmatched. This chain's CDR3 is CASSRGSSGVLDEQFF. The CDR3 DNA follows: TGTGCCAGCAGCCGAGGTTCGAGCGGGGTGTTGGATGAGCAGTTCTTC.

The chain uses TRBV2 and TRBJ2-7, with 8 bases identical to TRBD1. The CDR3 totals 12 residues. Germline trimming cut 6 bases from V and 6 bases from J; bases unmatched to any gene: 4. From germline, CDR1 is SNHLY and CDR2 FYNNEI. CDR3 sequence reads: CASRADRGEQYF. CDR3 sequence (DNA): TGTGCCAGCAGAGCCGACAGGGGCGAGCAGTACTTC.

This clone was seen only a few times. The chain's CDR3 is CAWSVRPAQPQHF. In DNA form, the CDR3 reads TGTGCCTGGAGTGTACGGCCGGCTCAGCCCCAGCATTTT. The chain couples TRBV30 to TRBJ1-5; D call uncertain. The germline V gene has CDR1 GTSNPN and CDR2 SVGIG (reference sequence). Between the trimmed V and J ends, which lost 0 bases and 6 bases, there was a span of 9 bases. The CDR3 runs to 13 residues.

This clone was observed at least ten times. V and J are TRBV11-2 and TRBJ1-4; D may be TRBD1 (6 bases). Germline CDR1 reads SGHAT; CDR2 reads FQNNGV. Trimming stripped 5 bases from V and 7 bases from J, with 8 bases between. This CDR3 is built from 12 residues. This CDR3 reads CASSVQGEKLFF. The CDR3 DNA sequence: TGTGCCAGCAGCGTACAGGGTGAAAAACTGTTTTTT.

The J gene is TRBJ1-6, the V gene TRBV27; D is possibly TRBD1 (5 bases). Germline CDR1 reads MNHEY; CDR2 reads SMNVEV (reference sequence). V was trimmed by 6 bases and J by 9 bases, leaving 9 bases between them. The CDR3 contains 12 residues. The CDR3 region has the DNA TGTGCCAGCAGGGCCAGGGTTTCACCCCTCCACTTT. This translates into CASRARVSPLHF.

The rearrangement links TRBV25-1 to TRBJ1-1; D remains unclear. The germline V gene has CDR1 MGHDK and CDR2 SYGVNS. The ends were cut back, 9 bases at V and 4 bases at J, with 9 bases in the middle. CDR3 size: 11 residues. Here the CDR3 DNA reads TGTGCCAGTCTACTGGGCACTGAAGCTTTCTTT. Amino acids: CASLLGTEAFF.

V and J are TRBV5-4 and TRBJ2-1; 9 bases are shared with TRBD2. The CDR3 contains 19 residues. Losses at the gene ends were 2 bases for V and 8 bases for J; bases not matched to a gene: 20. CDR1 is SGHNT and CDR2 is YYREEE in the germline V gene (reference sequence). CDR3 nucleotide sequence: TGTGCCAGCAGCTTAGAAGGCGGGAGGGCCGGAGCTGCGAGCGATGAGCAGTTCTTC. Amino acids: CASSLEGGRAGAASDEQFF. Full variable domain (remainder filled in from reference TRBV5-4 and TRBJ2-1): ETGVTQSPTHLIKTRGQQVTLRCSSQSGHNTVSWYQQALGQGPQFIFQYYREEENGRGNFPPRFSGLQFPNYSSELNVNALELDDSALYLCASSLEGGRAGAASDEQFFGPGTRLTVL.

The chain recombines TRBV25-1 with TRBJ1-1, with a tentative D call TRBD1 (5 bases). Germline lookup yields CDR1 MGHDK and CDR2 SYGVNS. The CDR3 extends over 13 amino acids. Trimming removed 1 base from V and 5 bases from J, with 8 bases in between. In DNA, the CDR3 is TGTGCCAGCAGTGAATGGGGGGAAACTGAAGCTTTCTTT. Translation gives CASSEWGETEAFF.

The rearrangement links TRBV28 to TRBJ2-7; D tentatively reads TRBD1 or TRBD2 (5 bases each). This CDR3 spans 14 amino acids. Germline values: CDR1 MDHEN, CDR2 SYDVKM. Trimming shortened V by 8 bases and J by 0 bases, and 14 bases separated the two germline ends. CDR3 amino acids: CASGGLSNSYEQYF. For the CDR3, the DNA is TGTGCCAGCGGGGGTTTATCTAACTCCTACGAGCAGTACTTC.